The 3 T cell receptor delta chains below all came from one sample that was sequenced in a study of Vδ1+ human thymocytes. Study outcomes and limitations: Highly polyclonal TRG and TRD repertoires with Gaussian CDR3 length distributions appeared in thymus.

RNA was extracted from the cells and then reverse transcribed. CDR3 amplicons came from multiplex PCR with pooled V-gene forward and constant-region reverse primers. TCRdb re-called the multiplex PCR reads with CATT. The sample records approximately 58,000 delta-chain clones, about 14% being singletons. What these receptors recognize is not known. The sequencing input was Vdelta1+ gamma-delta thymocytes from the thymus. The subset denotes: FACS-sorted CD3+ TCRalphabeta- TCRVdelta1+ TCRVdelta2- thymocytes. Receptor source: a girl under three years old who had congenital heart surgery.

The J gene is TRDJ1, the V gene TRDV1, with TRDD3 matching 13 bases. CDR1 is TSWWSYY and CDR2 is QGS in the germline V gene. Germline trimming cut 3 bases from V and 5 bases from J; bases unmatched to any gene: 27. This CDR3 is 23 amino acids long. CDR3 DNA: TGTGCTCTTGGGGACCCGGCCTTCCAAAGGTCCGTACTGGGGGATACGGATTCGGATAAACTCATCTTT. Translation gives CALGDPAFQRSVLGDTDSDKLIF.

With regard to this clone: At one end, the junction sequence differs from germline, possibly due to a read error. Other DNA sequences in the sample encode the same CDR3. The chain has TRAV29/DV5 and TRDJ1; TRDD3 agrees at 13 bases. Germline V lookup: CDR1 NSMFDY, CDR2 ISSIKDK. The CDR3 loop spans 22 amino acids. CDR3 in amino acids: CAARRPSHGPYWGIRYTDKLIF. In nucleotides, the CDR3 is TGTGCCGCAAGGCGCCCTTCACACGGCCCATACTGGGGGATACGCTACACCGATAAACTCATCTTT.

V usage is TRDV1 and J usage is TRDJ1, with a weak D call TRDD2 (6 bases). Germline CDR1 reads TSWWSYY; CDR2 reads QGS. The CDR3 has 18 amino acids. Trimming took 3 bases from V and 2 from J, leaving 22 bases between them. CDR3 in amino acids: CALGEFIPSRGLTDKLIF. CDR3 bases: TGTGCTCTTGGGGAGTTTATTCCTAGCCGGGGCTTAACCGATAAACTCATCTTT.